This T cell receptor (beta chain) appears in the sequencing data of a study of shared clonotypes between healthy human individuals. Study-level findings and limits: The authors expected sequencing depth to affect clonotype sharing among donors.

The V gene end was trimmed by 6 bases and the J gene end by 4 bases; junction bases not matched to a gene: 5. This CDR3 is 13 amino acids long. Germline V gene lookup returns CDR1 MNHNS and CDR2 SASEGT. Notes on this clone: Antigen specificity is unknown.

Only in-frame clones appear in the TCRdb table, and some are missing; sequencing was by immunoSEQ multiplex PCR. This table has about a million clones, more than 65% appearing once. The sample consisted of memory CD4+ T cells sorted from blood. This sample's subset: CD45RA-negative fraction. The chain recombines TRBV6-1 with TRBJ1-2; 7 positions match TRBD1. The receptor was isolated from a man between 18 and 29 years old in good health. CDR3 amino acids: CASRTGQSYGYTF. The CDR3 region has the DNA TGTGCCAGCAGGACGGGACAGTCCTATGGCTACACCTTC.